The sequence of this T cell receptor beta chain was determined in a study of control samples from healthy donors and cancer patients. Trimming stripped 8 bases from V and 4 bases from J, with 12 bases between. From germline, CDR1 is LNHDA and CDR2 SQIVND (reference sequence). The CDR3 extends over 13 amino acids. Profiling relied on immunoSEQ multiplex PCR, and the TCRdb table lists in-frame clones only, not all of them. The data contain approximately 93,000 clones, 85% to 90% of them singletons. The sequenced material came from PBMCs. The TCR was taken from a woman aged 45-65 years with colorectal cancer. This chain uses TRBV19 with TRBJ2-1; a possible D gene is TRBD2 (5 bases). DNA for the CDR3: TGTGCCAGTGGAACGGGGAATTACAATGAGCAGTTCTTC. This translates into CASGTGNYNEQFF.